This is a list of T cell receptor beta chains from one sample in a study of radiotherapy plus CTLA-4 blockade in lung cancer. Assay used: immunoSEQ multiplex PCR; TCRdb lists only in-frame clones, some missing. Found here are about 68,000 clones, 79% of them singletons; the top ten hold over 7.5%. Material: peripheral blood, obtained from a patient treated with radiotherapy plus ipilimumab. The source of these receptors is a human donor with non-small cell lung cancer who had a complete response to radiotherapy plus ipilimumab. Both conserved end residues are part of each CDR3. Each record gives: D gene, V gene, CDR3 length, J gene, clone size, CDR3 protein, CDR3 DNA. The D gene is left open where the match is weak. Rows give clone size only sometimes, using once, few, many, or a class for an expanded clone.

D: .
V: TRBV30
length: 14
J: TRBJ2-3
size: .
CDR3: CAWSVPPQRDTQYF
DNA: TGTGCCTGGAGTGTACCCCCACAGCGAGATACGCAGTATTTT

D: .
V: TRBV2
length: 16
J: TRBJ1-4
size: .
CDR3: CASSESWSATNEKLFF
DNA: TGTGCCAGCAGTGAAAGTTGGAGCGCAACTAATGAAAAACTGTTTTTT

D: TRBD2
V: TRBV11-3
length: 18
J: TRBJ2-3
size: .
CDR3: CASSLGLGTSGGWDTQYF
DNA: TGTGCCAGCAGCTTAGGATTGGGGACTAGCGGTGGTTGGGATACGCAGTATTTT

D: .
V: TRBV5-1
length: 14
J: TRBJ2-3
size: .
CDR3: CASIEEGPPDTQYF
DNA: TGCGCCAGCATTGAGGAGGGCCCTCCCGATACGCAGTATTTT

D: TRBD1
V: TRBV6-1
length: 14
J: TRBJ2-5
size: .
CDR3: CASRATGGAETQYF
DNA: TGTGCCAGCAGAGCCACAGGGGGCGCAGAGACCCAGTACTTC

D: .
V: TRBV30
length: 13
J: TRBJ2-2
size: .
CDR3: CAWSRDSIGELFF
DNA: TGTGCCTGGAGTCGAGATTCAATCGGGGAGCTGTTTTTT

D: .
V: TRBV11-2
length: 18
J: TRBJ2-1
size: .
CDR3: CASSVGDLGVSSYNEQFF
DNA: TGTGCCAGCAGCGTAGGGGACTTGGGGGTGAGCTCCTACAATGAGCAGTTCTTC

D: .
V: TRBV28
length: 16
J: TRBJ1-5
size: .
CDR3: CASTFIREYGNQPQHF
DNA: TGTGCCAGCACCTTCATAAGGGAATATGGCAATCAGCCCCAGCATTTT

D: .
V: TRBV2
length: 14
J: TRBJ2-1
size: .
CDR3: CASTLLVGGEEQFF
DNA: TGTGCCAGCACTTTACTAGTGGGTGGAGAGGAGCAGTTCTTC

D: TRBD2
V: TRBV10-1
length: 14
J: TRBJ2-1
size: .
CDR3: CASSERGTKNEQFF
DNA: TGCGCCAGCAGTGAGAGAGGGACTAAGAATGAGCAGTTCTTC

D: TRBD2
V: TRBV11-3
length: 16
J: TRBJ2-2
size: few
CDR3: CASMILAGENTGELFF
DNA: TGTGCCAGCATGATTTTAGCGGGGGAAAACACCGGGGAGCTGTTTTTT

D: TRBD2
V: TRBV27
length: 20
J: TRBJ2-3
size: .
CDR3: CASSSPPGLAEMVDTDTQYF
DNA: TGTGCCAGCAGTTCCCCCCCGGGACTAGCGGAGATGGTGGACACAGATACGCAGTATTTT

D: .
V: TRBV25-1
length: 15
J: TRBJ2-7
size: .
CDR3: CASSEGQLSSYEQYF
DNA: TGTGCCAGCAGTGAGGGGCAGTTGAGCTCCTACGAGCAGTACTTC

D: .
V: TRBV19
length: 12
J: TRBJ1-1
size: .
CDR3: CASSELQGEAFF
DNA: TGTGCCAGTAGTGAACTCCAGGGTGAAGCTTTCTTT

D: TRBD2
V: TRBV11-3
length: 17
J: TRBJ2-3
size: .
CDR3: CASSLVGTSGRTDTQYF
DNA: TGTGCCAGCAGCTTAGTAGGCACTAGCGGTCGCACAGATACGCAGTATTTT

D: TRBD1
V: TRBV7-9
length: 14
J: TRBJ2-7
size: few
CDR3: CASRRQGDSYEQYF
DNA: TGTGCCAGCAGAAGACAGGGGGATTCCTACGAGCAGTACTTC

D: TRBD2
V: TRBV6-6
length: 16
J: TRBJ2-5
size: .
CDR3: CASSYPPSGRRETQYF
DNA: TGTGCCAGCAGTTACCCCCCTAGCGGGAGGAGAGAGACCCAGTACTTC

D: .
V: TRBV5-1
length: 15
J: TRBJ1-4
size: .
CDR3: CASSLGKALNEKLFF
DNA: TGCGCCAGCAGCTTGGGGAAGGCCCTTAATGAAAAACTGTTTTTT

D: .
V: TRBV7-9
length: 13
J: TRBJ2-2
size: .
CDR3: CAAHGRNTGELFF
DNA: TGTGCCGCCCACGGGAGGAACACCGGGGAGCTGTTTTTT

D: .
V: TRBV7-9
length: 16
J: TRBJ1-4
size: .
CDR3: CASSTRTAATNEKLFF
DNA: TGTGCCAGCAGCACAAGGACAGCCGCAACTAATGAAAAACTGTTTTTT

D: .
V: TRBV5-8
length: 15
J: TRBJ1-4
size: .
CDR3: CASSPGGLTNEKLFF
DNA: TGTGCCAGCAGCCCCGGAGGGTTAACTAATGAAAAACTGTTTTTT

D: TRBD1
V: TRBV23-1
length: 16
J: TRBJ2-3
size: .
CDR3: CASSQRTGSSTDTQYF
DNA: TGCGCCAGCAGTCAAAGGACAGGTTCTAGCACAGATACGCAGTATTTT

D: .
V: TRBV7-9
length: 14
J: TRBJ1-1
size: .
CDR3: CASSPIQSGLEAFF
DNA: TGTGCCAGCAGCCCCATTCAAAGCGGACTTGAAGCTTTCTTT

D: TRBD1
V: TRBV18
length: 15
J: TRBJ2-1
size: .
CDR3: CASSPDRGSYNEQFF
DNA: TGTGCCAGCTCACCCGACAGGGGATCCTACAATGAGCAGTTCTTC

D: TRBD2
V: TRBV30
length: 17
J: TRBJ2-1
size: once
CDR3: CAWKKGFGTSGANEQFF
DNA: TGTGCCTGGAAAAAAGGGTTTGGGACTAGCGGGGCCAATGAGCAGTTCTTC